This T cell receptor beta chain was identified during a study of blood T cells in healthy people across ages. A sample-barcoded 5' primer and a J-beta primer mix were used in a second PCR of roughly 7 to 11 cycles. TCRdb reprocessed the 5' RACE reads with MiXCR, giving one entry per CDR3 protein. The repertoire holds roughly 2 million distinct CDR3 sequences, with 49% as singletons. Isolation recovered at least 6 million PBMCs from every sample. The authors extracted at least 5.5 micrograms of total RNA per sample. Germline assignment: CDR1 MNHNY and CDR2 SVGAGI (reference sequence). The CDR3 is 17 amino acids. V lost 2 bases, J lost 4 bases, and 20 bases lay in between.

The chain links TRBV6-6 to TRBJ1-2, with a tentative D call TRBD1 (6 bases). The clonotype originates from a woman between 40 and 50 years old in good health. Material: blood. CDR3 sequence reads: CASSYRRDTGSGYGYTF. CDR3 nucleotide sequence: TGTGCCAGCAGTTACAGACGGGACACTGGCTCCGGCTATGGCTACACCTTC.